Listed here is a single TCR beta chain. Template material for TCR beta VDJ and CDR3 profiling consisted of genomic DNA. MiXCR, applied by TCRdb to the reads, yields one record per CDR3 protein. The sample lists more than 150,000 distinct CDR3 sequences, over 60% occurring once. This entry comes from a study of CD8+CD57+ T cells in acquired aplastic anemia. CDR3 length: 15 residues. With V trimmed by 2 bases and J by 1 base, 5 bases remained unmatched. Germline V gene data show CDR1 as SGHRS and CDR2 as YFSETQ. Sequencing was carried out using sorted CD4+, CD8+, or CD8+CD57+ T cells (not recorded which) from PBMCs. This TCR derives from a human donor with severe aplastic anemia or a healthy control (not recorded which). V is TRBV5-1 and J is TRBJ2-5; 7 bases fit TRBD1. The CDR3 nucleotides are TGCGCCAGCAGCTTACAGACAGGGCCCCAAGAGACCCAGTACTTC. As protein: CASSLQTGPQETQYF.